The rows below give T cell receptor beta chains drawn from one sample of a study of blood T cell repertoires in COVID-19. TCRdb's copy holds only in-frame clones and misses some; the assay was immunoSEQ multiplex PCR. The table has 410,000 or so clones, 75% to 90% seen once. Sequenced material: peripheral blood. The receptor source for this set is a woman aged 25 to 39 with active or convalescent COVID-19. CDR3s include the opening cysteine and the closing phenylalanine or tryptophan. D genes are given only for firm matches. The listing skips clone size in some rows; elsewhere it reads once, few, many or a size class.

v_call: TRBV30
d_call: TRBD1
j_call: TRBJ1-6
clone_size: NA
cdr3_aa: CAWSSLDRAGSPLHF
cdr3_nt: TGTGCCTGGAGTTCCCTGGACAGGGCAGGTTCACCCCTCCACTTT

v_call: TRBV18
d_call: NA
j_call: TRBJ1-6
clone_size: few
cdr3_aa: CASSPVPAGSPLHF
cdr3_nt: TGTGCCAGCTCACCAGTCCCGGCGGGATCACCCCTCCACTTT

v_call: TRBV27
d_call: TRBD2
j_call: TRBJ2-2
clone_size: NA
cdr3_aa: CASSPLGLGTGELFF
cdr3_nt: TGTGCCAGCAGTCCCCTGGGACTAGGGACCGGGGAGCTGTTTTTT

v_call: TRBV5-6
d_call: TRBD2
j_call: TRBJ2-1
clone_size: NA
cdr3_aa: CASSLVPGGTNEQFF
cdr3_nt: TGTGCCAGCAGCTTGGTACCGGGAGGCACCAATGAGCAGTTCTTC

v_call: TRBV7-9
d_call: NA
j_call: TRBJ1-2
clone_size: few
cdr3_aa: CASSLVLEADAGYTF
cdr3_nt: TGTGCCAGCAGCTTAGTGCTGGAGGCTGATGCAGGCTACACCTTC

v_call: TRBV11-2
d_call: TRBD2
j_call: TRBJ2-5
clone_size: once
cdr3_aa: CASSLGPSGGAKETQYF
cdr3_nt: TGTGCCAGCAGCTTAGGTCCTAGCGGGGGGGCTAAAGAGACCCAGTACTTC

v_call: TRBV2
d_call: TRBD2
j_call: TRBJ2-1
clone_size: few
cdr3_aa: CASSESGSPNNEQFF
cdr3_nt: TGTGCCAGCAGTGAGAGCGGGAGTCCAAACAATGAGCAGTTCTTC

v_call: TRBV5-4
d_call: TRBD1
j_call: TRBJ1-2
clone_size: NA
cdr3_aa: CASSLDRGARNYGYTF
cdr3_nt: TGTGCCAGCAGCTTGGACAGGGGAGCCCGTAACTATGGCTACACCTTC

v_call: TRBV6-5
d_call: TRBD1
j_call: TRBJ1-1
clone_size: NA
cdr3_aa: CASSSSLRQGAAFF
cdr3_nt: TGTGCCAGCAGTTCGTCTCTTAGACAGGGGGCAGCTTTCTTT

v_call: TRBV27
d_call: NA
j_call: TRBJ1-5
clone_size: NA
cdr3_aa: CASSPYRGMGQPQHF
cdr3_nt: TGTGCCAGCAGTCCCTATAGAGGGATGGGGCAGCCCCAGCATTTT

v_call: TRBV5-8
d_call: TRBD1
j_call: TRBJ1-4
clone_size: NA
cdr3_aa: CASSGPGQGSRLFF
cdr3_nt: TGTGCCAGCAGCGGACCGGGACAGGGCTCGAGACTGTTTTTT

v_call: TRBV5-1
d_call: NA
j_call: TRBJ2-7
clone_size: NA
cdr3_aa: CASSPDSYEQYF
cdr3_nt: TGCGCCAGCAGCCCTGACTCATACGAGCAGTACTTC

v_call: TRBV14
d_call: TRBD2
j_call: TRBJ2-1
clone_size: NA
cdr3_aa: CASSLGGGLVEQFF
cdr3_nt: TGTGCCAGCAGCCTCGGCGGGGGGCTGGTTGAGCAGTTCTTC

v_call: TRBV4-1
d_call: NA
j_call: TRBJ2-3
clone_size: NA
cdr3_aa: CASSQSGPSTDTQYF
cdr3_nt: TGCGCCAGCAGCCAATCTGGGCCGTCCACAGATACGCAGTATTTT

v_call: TRBV4-1
d_call: NA
j_call: TRBJ1-2
clone_size: NA
cdr3_aa: CASSQGDSYGYTF
cdr3_nt: TGCGCCAGCAGCCAAGGGGACTCCTATGGCTACACCTTC

v_call: TRBV5-1
d_call: NA
j_call: TRBJ2-7
clone_size: NA
cdr3_aa: CASGQTSGSYEQYF
cdr3_nt: TGCGCCAGCGGCCAGACTAGTGGCTCCTACGAGCAGTACTTC

v_call: TRBV27
d_call: TRBD1
j_call: TRBJ1-1
clone_size: once
cdr3_aa: CASSQQGFAEAFF
cdr3_nt: TGTGCCAGCAGTCAACAGGGGTTCGCTGAAGCTTTCTTT

v_call: TRBV28
d_call: NA
j_call: TRBJ1-2
clone_size: few
cdr3_aa: CASSSERTGLANYGYTF
cdr3_nt: TGTGCCAGCAGTTCAGAACGGACGGGATTAGCTAACTATGGCTACACCTTC

v_call: TRBV7-9
d_call: NA
j_call: TRBJ1-2
clone_size: NA
cdr3_aa: CASSPPFSANYGYTF
cdr3_nt: TGTGCCAGCAGCCCACCGTTCAGTGCTAACTATGGCTACACCTTC

v_call: TRBV5-4
d_call: TRBD1
j_call: TRBJ1-2
clone_size: NA
cdr3_aa: CASRGQENYGYTF
cdr3_nt: TGTGCCAGCAGGGGACAGGAGAACTATGGCTACACCTTC

v_call: TRBV29-1
d_call: TRBD1
j_call: TRBJ1-2
clone_size: NA
cdr3_aa: CSVEEWDRGHSNYGYTF
cdr3_nt: TGCAGCGTTGAAGAGTGGGACAGGGGCCATTCTAACTATGGCTACACCTTC

v_call: TRBV19
d_call: NA
j_call: TRBJ1-1
clone_size: NA
cdr3_aa: CASTHGVNTEAFF
cdr3_nt: TGTGCCAGTACGCACGGGGTCAACACTGAAGCTTTCTTT

v_call: TRBV2
d_call: TRBD2
j_call: TRBJ2-1
clone_size: NA
cdr3_aa: CASRGLAKVDEQFF
cdr3_nt: TGTGCCAGCAGGGGACTAGCTAAGGTGGATGAGCAGTTCTTC

v_call: TRBV5-1
d_call: TRBD2
j_call: TRBJ2-3
clone_size: few
cdr3_aa: CASSLVSGGPSDTQYF
cdr3_nt: TGCGCCAGCAGCTTGGTTAGCGGGGGGCCCTCTGATACGCAGTATTTT

v_call: TRBV27
d_call: NA
j_call: TRBJ1-1
clone_size: NA
cdr3_aa: CASSLWQGSTEAFF
cdr3_nt: TGTGCCAGCAGTTTGTGGCAGGGGAGCACTGAAGCTTTCTTT

v_call: TRBV19
d_call: NA
j_call: TRBJ1-5
clone_size: NA
cdr3_aa: CASSIKSIPSGNQPQHF
cdr3_nt: TGTGCCAGTAGTATTAAGTCTATCCCCTCGGGGAATCAGCCCCAGCATTTT

v_call: TRBV5-4
d_call: NA
j_call: TRBJ1-2
clone_size: NA
cdr3_aa: CASSPPVAGNYGYTF
cdr3_nt: TGTGCCAGCAGCCCCCCAGTCGCGGGGAACTATGGCTACACCTTC

v_call: TRBV9
d_call: TRBD1
j_call: TRBJ1-2
clone_size: NA
cdr3_aa: CASSGYRGRTGGRDYGYTF
cdr3_nt: TGTGCCAGCAGCGGATACCGCGGCCGGACAGGGGGCAGGGACTATGGCTACACCTTC

v_call: TRBV7-9
d_call: NA
j_call: TRBJ1-2
clone_size: NA
cdr3_aa: CASSFKTGEGGYTF
cdr3_nt: TGTGCCAGCAGCTTTAAAACAGGAGAAGGTGGCTACACCTTC

v_call: TRBV27
d_call: TRBD2
j_call: TRBJ2-1
clone_size: NA
cdr3_aa: CASRAGGLSYNEQFF
cdr3_nt: TGTGCCAGCAGAGCGGGAGGCCTCTCCTACAATGAGCAGTTCTTC

v_call: TRBV10-3
d_call: TRBD1
j_call: TRBJ2-1
clone_size: NA
cdr3_aa: CASELDRGSYNEQFF
cdr3_nt: TGTGCCAGTGAACTCGACAGGGGATCCTACAATGAGCAGTTCTTC

v_call: TRBV5-6
d_call: NA
j_call: TRBJ1-6
clone_size: NA
cdr3_aa: CASSLVRGGVEYSPLHF
cdr3_nt: TGTGCCAGCAGCTTGGTACGCGGGGGCGTTGAGTATTCACCCCTCCACTTT

v_call: TRBV5-1
d_call: NA
j_call: TRBJ2-7
clone_size: NA
cdr3_aa: CASSQGGYEQYF
cdr3_nt: TGCGCCAGCAGCCAGGGGGGCTACGAGCAGTACTTC

v_call: TRBV7-9
d_call: NA
j_call: TRBJ2-5
clone_size: NA
cdr3_aa: CASSPDSNQETQYF
cdr3_nt: TGTGCCAGCAGCCCCGACAGTAACCAAGAGACCCAGTACTTC

v_call: TRBV19
d_call: NA
j_call: TRBJ1-2
clone_size: NA
cdr3_aa: CASQSQGNYGYTF
cdr3_nt: TGTGCCAGCCAGTCGCAGGGAAACTATGGCTACACCTTC

v_call: TRBV19
d_call: NA
j_call: TRBJ2-2
clone_size: NA
cdr3_aa: CASSDRGTALNTGELFF
cdr3_nt: TGTGCCAGTAGTGATCGGGGGACAGCCCTAAACACCGGGGAGCTGTTTTTT

v_call: TRBV5-6
d_call: NA
j_call: TRBJ2-3
clone_size: NA
cdr3_aa: CASSFLLARDTQYF
cdr3_nt: TGTGCCAGCAGCTTCTTGCTAGCGAGAGATACGCAGTATTTT

v_call: TRBV18
d_call: NA
j_call: TRBJ1-1
clone_size: NA
cdr3_aa: CASSPSGYEAFF
cdr3_nt: TGTGCCAGCTCACCCTCGGGATATGAAGCTTTCTTT

v_call: TRBV7-9
d_call: NA
j_call: TRBJ1-2
clone_size: NA
cdr3_aa: CASSLATVDNYGYTF
cdr3_nt: TGTGCCAGCAGCTTAGCGACAGTCGACAACTATGGCTACACCTTC

v_call: TRBV25-1
d_call: NA
j_call: TRBJ2-3
clone_size: NA
cdr3_aa: CASSESLGGASTDTQYF
cdr3_nt: TGTGCCAGCAGTGAATCTCTTGGCGGAGCTAGCACAGATACGCAGTATTTT

v_call: TRBV7-2
d_call: NA
j_call: TRBJ2-2
clone_size: NA
cdr3_aa: CASSLEAGSGGELFF
cdr3_nt: TGTGCCAGCAGCTTAGAGGCAGGGTCAGGCGGGGAGCTGTTTTTT

v_call: TRBV18
d_call: TRBD1
j_call: TRBJ1-1
clone_size: NA
cdr3_aa: CASSHPLFRDRGMSPEAFF
cdr3_nt: TGTGCCAGCTCACACCCCCTTTTCCGGGACAGGGGAATGAGCCCTGAAGCTTTCTTT

v_call: TRBV11-2
d_call: NA
j_call: TRBJ2-6
clone_size: NA
cdr3_aa: CASSARDKLSGANVLTF
cdr3_nt: TGTGCCAGCAGCGCCCGGGACAAGCTCTCTGGGGCCAACGTCCTGACTTTC

v_call: TRBV5-1
d_call: TRBD1
j_call: TRBJ1-3
clone_size: NA
cdr3_aa: CASSLDRGPGNTIYF
cdr3_nt: TGCGCCAGCAGCTTGGACAGGGGGCCCGGAAACACCATATATTTT

v_call: TRBV5-5
d_call: NA
j_call: TRBJ2-1
clone_size: NA
cdr3_aa: CASSANPGLTFYNEQFF
cdr3_nt: TGTGCCAGCAGCGCAAATCCGGGACTCACCTTCTACAATGAGCAGTTCTTC

v_call: TRBV10-3
d_call: NA
j_call: TRBJ1-2
clone_size: NA
cdr3_aa: CAIQDSYGYTF
cdr3_nt: TGTGCCATCCAGGATTCCTATGGCTACACCTTC

v_call: TRBV2
d_call: NA
j_call: TRBJ2-2
clone_size: NA
cdr3_aa: CASSVEGTNTGELFF
cdr3_nt: TGTGCCAGCAGTGTGGAGGGAACGAACACCGGGGAGCTGTTTTTT

v_call: TRBV7-9
d_call: NA
j_call: TRBJ2-1
clone_size: NA
cdr3_aa: CASSLVVLAGAPSEQFF
cdr3_nt: TGTGCCAGCAGCTTAGTGGTACTGGCGGGGGCCCCCAGTGAGCAGTTCTTC

v_call: TRBV18
d_call: NA
j_call: TRBJ1-3
clone_size: NA
cdr3_aa: CASSLERDTIYF
cdr3_nt: TGTGCCAGCTCACTAGAGAGGGACACCATATATTTT

v_call: TRBV18
d_call: TRBD2
j_call: TRBJ2-7
clone_size: NA
cdr3_aa: CASSPGLAGAAHEQYF
cdr3_nt: TGTGCCAGCTCACCCGGGCTAGCGGGAGCGGCCCACGAGCAGTACTTC

v_call: TRBV7-8
d_call: TRBD1
j_call: TRBJ2-7
clone_size: NA
cdr3_aa: CASSSGTGLEQYF
cdr3_nt: TGTGCCAGCAGCTCAGGGACAGGGCTCGAGCAGTACTTC

v_call: TRBV15
d_call: NA
j_call: TRBJ2-3
clone_size: NA
cdr3_aa: CATSREYQTSTDTQYF
cdr3_nt: TGTGCCACCAGCAGAGAATACCAAACTAGCACAGATACGCAGTATTTT

v_call: TRBV2
d_call: NA
j_call: TRBJ1-2
clone_size: NA
cdr3_aa: CASSEQGTSGYTF
cdr3_nt: TGTGCCAGCAGTGAACAGGGTACTTCTGGCTACACCTTC

v_call: TRBV4-1
d_call: NA
j_call: TRBJ2-2
clone_size: NA
cdr3_aa: CASSPGGGSSSGELFF
cdr3_nt: TGCGCCAGCAGCCCGGGGGGCGGGAGTTCTTCCGGGGAGCTGTTTTTT

v_call: TRBV19
d_call: NA
j_call: TRBJ2-1
clone_size: NA
cdr3_aa: CASSIDLSGLEQFF
cdr3_nt: TGTGCCAGTAGTATAGATCTGTCAGGGCTTGAGCAGTTCTTC

v_call: TRBV24-1
d_call: TRBD1
j_call: TRBJ2-3
clone_size: NA
cdr3_aa: CATSETGTGGTDTQYF
cdr3_nt: TGTGCCACCAGCGAAACCGGGACAGGGGGGACAGATACGCAGTATTTT

v_call: TRBV20-1
d_call: NA
j_call: TRBJ1-1
clone_size: NA
cdr3_aa: CSASRTGTMNTEAFF
cdr3_nt: TGCAGTGCTAGTAGAACAGGGACCATGAACACTGAAGCTTTCTTT

v_call: TRBV5-8
d_call: TRBD1
j_call: TRBJ2-5
clone_size: NA
cdr3_aa: CASSGEPGQGRETQYF
cdr3_nt: TGTGCCAGCAGCGGAGAGCCGGGACAGGGGCGGGAGACCCAGTACTTC

v_call: TRBV18
d_call: NA
j_call: TRBJ2-1
clone_size: NA
cdr3_aa: CASAILATPYNEQFF
cdr3_nt: TGTGCCAGCGCTATCCTAGCGACGCCCTACAATGAGCAGTTCTTC